The present TCR beta chain was sequenced within a study of T cells in tumors and immune-related adverse events. Repertoires were generated with immunoSEQ multiplex PCR, while TCRdb's copy carries only in-frame clones and drops some. The data hold 20,000 to 25,000 clones, with about 90% observed a single time. The sequence was collected from a female donor with metastatic renal cell carcinoma. The sample was lymph node tissue, taken from a patient treated with anti-PD-1 therapy.

The CDR3 spells CASSESTKRGTYGYTF. CDR3 in DNA: TGCGCCAGCAGTGAGTCGACTAAGAGGGGAACCTATGGCTACACCTTC. V is TRBV10-2 and J is TRBJ1-2, with D perhaps matching TRBD1 (5 bases). Trimming shortened V by 0 bases and J by 4 bases, and 15 bases separated the two germline ends. CDR1 WSHSY and CDR2 SAAADI come from the germline V gene. The CDR3 is 16 amino acids.